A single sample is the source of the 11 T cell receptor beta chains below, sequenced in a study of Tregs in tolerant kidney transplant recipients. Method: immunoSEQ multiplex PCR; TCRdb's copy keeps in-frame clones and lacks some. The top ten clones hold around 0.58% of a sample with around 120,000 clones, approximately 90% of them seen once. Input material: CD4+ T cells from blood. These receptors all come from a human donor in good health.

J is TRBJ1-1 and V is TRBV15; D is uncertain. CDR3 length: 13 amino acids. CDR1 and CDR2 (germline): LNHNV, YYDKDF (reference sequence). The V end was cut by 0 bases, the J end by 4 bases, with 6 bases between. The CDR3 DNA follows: TGTGCCACCAGCAGAGAGTATCTCACTGAAGCTTTCTTT. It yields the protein CATSREYLTEAFF.

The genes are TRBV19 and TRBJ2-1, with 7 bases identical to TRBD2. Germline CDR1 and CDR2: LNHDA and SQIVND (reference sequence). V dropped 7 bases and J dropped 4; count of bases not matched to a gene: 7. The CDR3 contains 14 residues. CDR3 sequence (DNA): TGTGCCAGTACTCGCGGGGGTGGGTACAATGAGCAGTTCTTC. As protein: CASTRGGGYNEQFF.

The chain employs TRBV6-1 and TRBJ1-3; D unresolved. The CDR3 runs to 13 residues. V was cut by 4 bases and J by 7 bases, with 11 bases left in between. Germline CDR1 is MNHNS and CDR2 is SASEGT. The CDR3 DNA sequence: TGTGCCAGCAGTGGAGGACGCTCCAACACCATATATTTT. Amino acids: CASSGGRSNTIYF.

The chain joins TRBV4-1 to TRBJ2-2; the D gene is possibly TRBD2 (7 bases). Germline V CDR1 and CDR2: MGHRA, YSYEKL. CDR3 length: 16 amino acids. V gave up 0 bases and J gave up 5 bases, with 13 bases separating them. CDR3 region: CASSQDWGGRTGELFF. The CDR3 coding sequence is TGCGCCAGCAGCCAAGATTGGGGGGGCAGGACCGGGGAGCTGTTTTTT.

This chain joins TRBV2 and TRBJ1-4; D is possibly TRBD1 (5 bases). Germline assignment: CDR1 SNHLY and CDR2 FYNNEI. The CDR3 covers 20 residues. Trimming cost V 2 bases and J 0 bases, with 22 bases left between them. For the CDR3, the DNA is TGTGCCAGCAGTGAAAAGCGCCCCCCAACAGGCCCCTCAACTAATGAAAAACTGTTTTTT. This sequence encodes CASSEKRPPTGPSTNEKLFF. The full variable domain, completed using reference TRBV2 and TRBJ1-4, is EPEVTQTPSHQVTQMGQEVILRCVPISNHLYFYWYRQILGQKVEFLVSFYNNEISEKSEIFDDQFSVERPDGSNFTLKIRSTKLEDSAMYFCASSEKRPPTGPSTNEKLFFGSGTQLSVL.

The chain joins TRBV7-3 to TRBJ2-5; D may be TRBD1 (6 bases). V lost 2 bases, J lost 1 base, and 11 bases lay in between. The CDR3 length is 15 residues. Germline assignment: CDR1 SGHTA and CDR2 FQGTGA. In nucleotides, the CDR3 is TGTGCCAGCAGCTTATGGGCGACAGGCCAAGAGACCCAGTACTTC. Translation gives CASSLWATGQETQYF.

CDR3 DNA: TGTGCCATCAGTGAGTCGACCCTAAAAACATCACAGCAGTACTTC. This translates into CAISESTLKTSQQYF. The J gene is TRBJ2-7, the V gene TRBV10-3; D remains ambiguous. Per the germline V gene, CDR1 is ENHRY and CDR2 is SYGVKD. CDR3 size: 15 residues. V gave up 0 bases and J gave up 8 bases, with 17 bases separating them.

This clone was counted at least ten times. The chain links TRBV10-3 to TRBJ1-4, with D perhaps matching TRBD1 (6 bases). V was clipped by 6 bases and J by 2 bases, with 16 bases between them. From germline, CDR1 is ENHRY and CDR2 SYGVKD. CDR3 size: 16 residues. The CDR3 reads CAIRKNRTDTNEKLFF. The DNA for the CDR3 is TGTGCCATCAGGAAGAATCGGACAGATACTAATGAAAAACTGTTTTTT.

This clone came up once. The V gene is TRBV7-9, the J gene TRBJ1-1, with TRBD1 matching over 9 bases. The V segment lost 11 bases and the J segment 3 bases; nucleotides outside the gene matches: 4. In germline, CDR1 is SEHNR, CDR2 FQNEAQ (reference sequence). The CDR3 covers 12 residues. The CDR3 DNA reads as TGTGCCGGGACAGGGTGGGACACTGAAGCTTTCTTT. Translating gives CAGTGWDTEAFF.

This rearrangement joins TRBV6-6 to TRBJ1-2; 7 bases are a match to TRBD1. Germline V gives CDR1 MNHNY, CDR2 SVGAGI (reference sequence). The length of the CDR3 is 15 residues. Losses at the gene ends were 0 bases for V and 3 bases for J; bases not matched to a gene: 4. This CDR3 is CASSYSGDSYYGYTF. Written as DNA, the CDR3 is TGTGCCAGCAGTTACTCGGGGGACAGCTACTATGGCTACACCTTC.

Here the CDR3 reads CATSRDLRGKVTGELFF. In DNA, the CDR3 is TGTGCCACCAGCAGAGATTTACGGGGGAAGGTCACCGGGGAGCTGTTTTTT. V is TRBV15 and J is TRBJ2-2; D may be TRBD2 (6 bases). The CDR3 has 17 residues. Trimming cost V 0 bases and J 4 bases, with 15 bases left between them. Germline V lookup: CDR1 LNHNV, CDR2 YYDKDF (reference sequence).